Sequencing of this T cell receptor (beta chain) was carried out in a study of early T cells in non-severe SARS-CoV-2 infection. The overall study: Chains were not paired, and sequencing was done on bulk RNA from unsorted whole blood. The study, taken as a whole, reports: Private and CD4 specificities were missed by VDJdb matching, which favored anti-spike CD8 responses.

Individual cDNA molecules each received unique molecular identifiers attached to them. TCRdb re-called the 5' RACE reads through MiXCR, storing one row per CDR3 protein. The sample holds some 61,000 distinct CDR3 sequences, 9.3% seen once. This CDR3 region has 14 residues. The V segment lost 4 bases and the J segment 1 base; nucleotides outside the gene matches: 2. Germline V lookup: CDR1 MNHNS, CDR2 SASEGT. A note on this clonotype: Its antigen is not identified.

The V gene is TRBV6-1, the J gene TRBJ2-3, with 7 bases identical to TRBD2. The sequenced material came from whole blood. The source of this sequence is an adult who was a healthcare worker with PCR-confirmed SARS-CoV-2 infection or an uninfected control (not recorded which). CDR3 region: CASSAGGGTDTQYF. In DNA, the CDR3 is TGTGCCAGCAGTGCGGGGGGAGGCACAGATACGCAGTATTTT.